The T cell receptor beta chain described here comes from a study of T cells in Graves' hyperthyroidism and ophthalmopathy. Study-wide background: Peripheral blood was acquired at first diagnosis, ahead of any therapy whatsoever.

It was uncontrolled infection, other autoimmune disease, pregnancy or lactation that excluded patients. TCR beta CDR3 region amplification was performed from RNA transcripts. HTBI primers were employed in a first-round RT-PCR of the TCR CDR3. One entry per CDR3 protein results from TCRdb running MiXCR on the multiplex PCR reads. There are over 250,000 distinct CDR3 sequences in the sample; less than 30% occur only once, and roughly a quarter lies in the top ten. Turning to this clonotype: As yet, its antigen is unknown.

Looked up from germline, CDR1 is MNHNS and CDR2 is SASEGT. The CDR3 loop spans 18 amino acids. V was trimmed by 1 base and J by 2 bases, leaving 17 bases between them. Study-level points and caveats: The majority of expanded thyroid clonotypes above 0.001 also appeared in blood.

The clonotype was recovered from a man in his forties with Graves' hyperthyroidism that later progressed to Graves' ophthalmopathy. The chain employs TRBV6-1 and TRBJ2-2; perhaps TRBD1 as D (5 bases). Sequences were obtained from blood. The CDR3 spells CASSEDPRVRENTGELFF. DNA for the CDR3: TGTGCCAGCAGTGAAGATCCCCGTGTCAGGGAAAACACCGGGGAGCTGTTTTTT.